This TCR beta chain is drawn from a study of T cell responses to AZD1222 COVID-19 vaccine. Study observations and caveats: Only a handful of AZD1222 recipients, roughly 6 in all, had baseline seropositivity. Repertoires in all cases were sampled only once the peak T cell response had passed. The donors showed a predominance of white British ancestry and of females, with possible underestimation of clonal diversity.

CDR1 and CDR2 (germline): ENHRY, SYGVKD. V dropped 3 bases and J dropped 9 bases, with 9 bases sitting between them. The CDR3 covers 13 residues. Some clones are missing from TCRdb's copy, which holds only in-frame ones; the method was immunoSEQ multiplex PCR. The data contain about 160,000 clones, roughly nine tenths of them seen just once; the ten biggest clones take up approximately 7.2%. Comment on this clone: Its target is not known.

This chain joins TRBV10-3 and TRBJ1-6; D gene uncertain. This TCR was recovered from an adult in good health. Here the sequenced sample was peripheral blood, taken on day 0 of AZD1222 vaccination. CDR3 DNA sequence: TGTGCCATCAGTGACGGACCCGGTTCACCCCTCCACTTT. Translated, it gives CAISDGPGSPLHF.